Below are 10 T cell receptor beta chains sequenced from a single sample in a study of blood T cell repertoires in COVID-19. Using immunoSEQ multiplex PCR, the repertoire was profiled, and TCRdb retains in-frame clones only, with some absent. The sample contains about 62,000 clones, over 75% of which appear only once. The sample consisted of peripheral blood. The receptors were gathered from a woman aged 60 to 75 with acute or convalescent COVID-19.

The V gene is TRBV5-1, the J gene TRBJ2-1, with D perhaps TRBD1 (6 bases). Germline V gives CDR1 SGHRS, CDR2 YFSETQ. V gave up 6 bases and J gave up 12 bases, with 22 bases separating them. This CDR3 has 14 residues. The CDR3 nucleotides read TGCGCCAGCACCGATGGGGGCCCACTGAGGGGGCAGTTCTTC. This sequence encodes CASTDGGPLRGQFF. Looking up the rest from reference TRBV5-1 and TRBJ2-1 gives the full variable domain: KAGVTQTPRYLIKTRGQQVTLSCSPISGHRSVSWYQQTPGQGLQFLFEYFSETQRNKGNFPGRFSGRQFSNSRSEMNVSTLELGDSALYLCASTDGGPLRGQFFGPGTRLTVL.

DNA for the CDR3: TGCAGCGTTCCGTCTGGGGCCAACGTCCTGACTTTC. This codes for CSVPSGANVLTF. This chain links TRBV29-1 with TRBJ2-6; D call uncertain. This CDR3 comprises 12 residues. Germline loops: CDR1 SQVTM, CDR2 ANQGSEA. V gave up 5 bases and J gave up 1 base, with 3 bases separating them.

This clone was seen a few times. The V and J genes are TRBV6-4 and TRBJ2-1; TRBD1 matches 11 bases. From germline, CDR1 is MRHNA and CDR2 SNTAGT. Germline trimming cut 8 bases from V and 4 bases from J; bases unmatched to any gene: 7. This CDR3 spans 15 amino acids. This CDR3 reads CASYRDRGSYNEQFF. CDR3 DNA sequence: TGTGCCAGCTACCGGGACAGGGGGTCTTACAATGAGCAGTTCTTC.

V is TRBV6-4 and J is TRBJ2-5; 8 bases agree with TRBD2. The CDR3 runs to 18 residues. Germline-derived CDR1 and CDR2 are MRHNA and SNTAGT. V lost 0 bases and J lost 3; bases outside the gene matches: 12. The CDR3 sequence: CASSDSVRASGFEETQYF. The CDR3, as DNA: TGTGCCAGCAGTGACTCAGTACGGGCTAGCGGGTTCGAAGAGACCCAGTACTTC.

V gene TRBV6-5 combines with J gene TRBJ2-5, with TRBD1 matching over 10 bases. CDR3 length equals 14 residues. V trimming: 6 bases; J trimming: 3 bases; junction bases outside the gene matches: 4. Looked up from germline, CDR1 is MNHEY and CDR2 is SVGAGI. CDR3: CASRRQGAKETQYF. DNA of the CDR3: TGTGCCAGCAGGCGACAGGGGGCTAAAGAGACCCAGTACTTC.

The chain carries TRBV11-3 and TRBJ2-3; a possible D gene is TRBD1 (6 bases). The CDR3 is made up of 14 amino acids. The germline gives CDR1 SGHNT, CDR2 YENEEA. Trimming cost V 5 bases and J 6 bases, with 15 bases left between them. The CDR3 DNA reads TGTGCCAGCAGCGCACCGGGACACCTCGATACGCAGTATTTT. Protein: CASSAPGHLDTQYF.

Only a few counts were recorded for this clone. The V call is TRBV6-2 or TRBV6-3, the J call TRBJ1-6; no definite D call. The CDR3 length is 14 residues. CDR1 and CDR2 from the germline V gene are MNHEY and SVGEGT. Trimming shortened V by 0 bases and J by 6 bases, and 6 bases separated the two germline ends. The CDR3 DNA reads TGTGCCAGCAGTTACTCCGCCGGTAATTCACCCCTCCACTTT. Translation gives CASSYSAGNSPLHF.

V gene TRBV6-5 combines with J gene TRBJ2-7; the D gene is possibly TRBD1 (5 bases). This CDR3 comprises 14 residues. Trimming cost V 7 bases and J 3 bases, with 16 bases left between them. CDR1 and CDR2 (germline): MNHEY, SVGAGI. CDR3 sequence: CASMVGAGGYEQYV. CDR3 coding DNA: TGTGCCAGCATGGTAGGGGCAGGCGGCTACGAGCAGTACGTC.

This chain uses TRBV19 with TRBJ2-3, with D possibly TRBD1 on 5 matching bases. The CDR3 loop spans 14 amino acids. The V and J ends lost 8 bases and 0 bases respectively, with 12 bases between them. Germline V gives CDR1 LNHDA, CDR2 SQIVND (reference sequence). CDR3 amino acids: CASRTGMSTDTQYF. CDR3 nucleotide sequence: TGTGCCAGTCGTACAGGAATGAGCACAGATACGCAGTATTTT.

This clone showed up just a few times. The chain has TRBV11-1 and TRBJ2-5; possible D gene TRBD2, 6 bases. The CDR3 is 15 amino acids. The germline V and J ends were trimmed by 3 bases and 1 base, with 12 bases remaining between them. Looked up from germline, CDR1 is SGHAT and CDR2 is FQDESV (reference sequence). The CDR3 bases are TGTGCCAGCAGCTTGAGTGCAGCGGGCCAAGAGACCCAGTACTTC. This codes for CASSLSAAGQETQYF. The full variable domain, rest sourced from reference TRBV11-1 and TRBJ2-5, is EAEVAQSPRYKITEKSQAVAFWCDPISGHATLYWYRQILGQGPELLVQFQDESVVDDSQLPKDRFSAERLKGVDSTLKIQPAELGDSAMYLCASSLSAAGQETQYFGPGTRLLVL.